These 2 T cell receptor beta chains were all obtained from the same sample, sequenced in a study of vaccination effects on CD4 cells after COVID-19. CD4+ T cells were isolated after around 10 days of culture. No cognate antigen is known for these TCRs. Sequenced by immunoSEQ multiplex PCR; TCRdb stores in-frame clones only, minus some. The sample lists tens of thousands of clones; roughly three quarters were seen once. The input for sequencing was CD4+ T cells from PBMCs cultured without peptide, taken before COVID-19 vaccination. The receptors were sampled from a human donor who received a COVID-19 vaccine.

This chain joins TRBV5-6 and TRBJ2-3; 8 bases align to TRBD2. The CDR3 length is 16 residues. The ends lost 5 bases at V and 4 bases at J; junction bases unmatched: 12. Germline CDR1 is SGHDT and CDR2 is YYEEEE. The CDR3 DNA follows: TGTGCCAGCAGGGTCGGCCTTAGCGGGACGGCAGATACGCAGTATTTT. Amino acids: CASRVGLSGTADTQYF.

V gene TRBV14 combines with J gene TRBJ1-2, with unresolved D. The CDR3 contains 15 residues. Germline lookup yields CDR1 SGHDN and CDR2 FVKESK. Trimming stripped 1 base from V and 4 bases from J, with 13 bases between. The CDR3 spells CASSQGQALGYGYTF. CDR3 DNA sequence: TGTGCCAGCAGCCAAGGTCAGGCCCTTGGCTATGGCTACACCTTC.